The 20 T cell receptor beta chains in this list originate from one sample, sequenced in a study of CD8+CD57+ T cells in acquired aplastic anemia. Genomic DNA provided the template from which TCR beta VDJ and CDR3 profiles were obtained. TCRdb reanalysed the reads using MiXCR and keeps one entry per CDR3 protein. The sample records about 400,000 distinct CDR3 sequences, 60% to 80% being singletons. The source material was sorted CD4+, CD8+, or CD8+CD57+ T cells (not recorded which) from PBMCs. These TCRs come from a human donor in good health, serving as a control.

This clonotype has at least ten counts. The J gene is TRBJ2-7, the V gene TRBV30; either TRBD1 or TRBD2 may supply D (6 bases each). Germline values: CDR1 GTSNPN, CDR2 SVGIG (reference sequence). The CDR3 runs to 16 residues. Trimming stripped 0 bases from V and 2 bases from J, with 17 bases between. The CDR3 reads CAWSVLGGSPPYEQYF. CDR3 sequence (DNA): TGTGCCTGGAGTGTACTGGGGGGCTCCCCTCCCTACGAGCAGTACTTC.

In regard to this clonotype: Since no conserved phenylalanine or tryptophan closes the CDR3, a read error is the likely cause. Because the CDR3's place on the DNA is in doubt, the DNA is left out and the CDR3 is given as listed by TCRdb. The genes are TRBV7-2 and TRBJ1-6. Both ends counted, the CDR3 spans 13 residues. Germline CDR1 SGHTA, CDR2 FQGNSA. The CDR3 protein is CASSLDRDWQFLG.

This clonotype was counted only a few times. Being one base from a much bigger clone, this may be a read error. The chain is built from TRBV6-1 and TRBJ2-1; 12 bases are a match to TRBD2. The CDR3 has 15 amino acids. V gave up 5 bases and J gave up 9 bases; unmatched junction bases: 8. CDR1 is MNHNS and CDR2 is SASEGT in the germline V gene. The CDR3 reads CASSYSSGGASEQFF. In nucleotides, the CDR3 is TGTGCCAGCAGTTACTCTAGCGGGGGGGCGAGTGAGCAGTTCTTC.

The genes are TRBV18 and TRBJ1-2, with 7 bases that match TRBD1. Germline CDR1 and CDR2: KGHSH and LQKENI. V gave up 8 bases and J gave up 5 bases; unmatched junction bases: 11. This CDR3 region has 14 residues. The CDR3 region is CASPATGVAYGYTF. The CDR3 region has the DNA TGTGCCAGCCCAGCTACAGGGGTGGCATATGGCTACACCTTC.

As to this clonotype: A read error may produce the germline difference seen at one junction end. J is TRBJ2-3 and V is TRBV15; D gene ambiguous. This CDR3 has 13 residues. Germline CDR1 reads LNHNV; CDR2 reads YYDKDF (reference sequence). CDR3 nucleotides: TGTGCCACCAGCGAAAGAGCAGAGTTGGCGCAGTATTTC. This encodes CATSERAELAQYF.

To note about this clonotype: The junction differs from germline at one of its ends, possibly a read error. CDR3 amino acids: CASSPEGYTRSLYF. The CDR3 DNA is TGTGCCAGCAGCCCAGAGGGATACACGAGATCCCTCTACTTT. The chain employs TRBV7-2 and TRBJ1-6; D call uncertain. Germline values: CDR1 SGHTA, CDR2 FQGNSA. The length of the CDR3 is 14 residues.

This clonotype appeared many times. The J gene is TRBJ1-2, the V gene TRBV6-4, with 7 bases identical to TRBD1. Germline loops: CDR1 MRHNA, CDR2 SNTAGT. J lost 0 bases, V lost 2 bases, and 3 bases had no gene match. This CDR3 region has 15 residues. CDR3 residues: CASSDQGGTNYGYTF. CDR3 nucleotides: TGTGCCAGCAGTGACCAGGGGGGTACTAACTATGGCTACACCTTC.

This clonotype occurred a few times. Germline is not matched at one junction end, which may reflect a read error. The chain joins TRBV2 to TRBJ2-7; D is undetermined. CDR3 length equals 15 residues. Germline CDR1 reads SNHLY; CDR2 reads FYNNEI. Here the CDR3 reads CASSDMTDPGYEQYF. The CDR3 bases are TGTGCCAGTAGTGATATGACTGATCCAGGCTACGAGCAGTACTTC.

The V gene is TRBV6-6, the J gene TRBJ1-6; D call uncertain. The CDR3 extends over 13 amino acids. In germline, CDR1 is MNHNY, CDR2 SVGAGI (reference sequence). The germline V and J ends were trimmed by 5 bases and 7 bases, with 9 bases remaining between them. CDR3 bases: TGTGCCAGCAGTAGCTACAGCAATTCACCCCTCCACTTT. As protein: CASSSYSNSPLHF.

In the case of this clonotype: A read error may account for a junction end that differs from germline. The CDR3 protein is CASSHRKTLNF. Written as DNA, the CDR3 is TGCGCCAGCAGCCACAGGAAAACACTGAACTTC. J is TRBJ2-1 and V is TRBV5-1; maybe TRBD1 (5 bases). CDR1 and CDR2 (germline): SGHRS, YFSETQ. There are 11 residues in the CDR3.

This clonotype came up a few times. CDR3 sequence: CASSLSPGEQFF. CDR3 sequence (DNA): TGTGCCAGCAGCCTATCCCCGGGTGAGCAGTTCTTC. This sequence joins TRBV7-2 and TRBJ2-1; no clear D gene. This CDR3 region has 12 residues. The V gene lost 5 bases and the J gene lost 9 bases, with 11 bases spanning the gap. Germline assignment: CDR1 SGHTA and CDR2 FQGNSA. Filled out from reference TRBV7-2 and TRBJ2-1, the complete variable domain reads GAGVSQSPSNKVTEKGKDVELRCDPISGHTALYWYRQSLGQGLEFLIYFQGNSAPDKSGLPSDRFSAERTGGSVSTLTIQRTQQEDSAVYLCASSLSPGEQFFGPGTRLTVL.

This chain joins TRBV10-3 and TRBJ1-2; 11 bases match TRBD1. The CDR3 is 16 amino acids. The J segment lost 3 bases and the V segment lost 3 bases, leaving 6 bases of the junction unmatched. Germline-derived CDR1 and CDR2 are ENHRY and SYGVKD. The CDR3: CAISDVGTGGHYGYTF. The CDR3 nucleotides read TGTGCCATCAGTGACGTCGGGACAGGGGGACACTATGGCTACACCTTC.

The V and J genes are TRBV20-1 and TRBJ1-5; D is unclear. This CDR3 is 13 amino acids long. CDR1 is DFQATT and CDR2 is SNEGSKA in the germline V gene (reference sequence). Trimming shortened V by 0 bases and J by 4 bases, and 7 bases separated the two germline ends. The CDR3 spells CSARDSWNQPQHF. For the CDR3, the DNA is TGCAGTGCTAGAGACAGTTGGAATCAGCCCCAGCATTTT.

The chain is built from TRBV20-1 and TRBJ2-7, with 9 nucleotides matching TRBD2. The CDR3 extends over 17 amino acids. V lost 0 bases to trimming and J lost 1 base; unmatched junction nucleotides: 10. Germline-derived CDR1 and CDR2 are DFQATT and SNEGSKA (reference sequence). The CDR3: CSARDAAGGGASYEQYF. CDR3 in DNA: TGCAGTGCTAGAGATGCCGCGGGCGGGGGGGCGTCCTACGAGCAGTACTTC.

The CDR3 DNA reads TGTGCCAGCAGCACCGGGACAGGTTCTCGAGAGACCCAGTACTTC. Its protein product is CASSTGTGSRETQYF. The chain combines TRBV12-3 or TRBV12-4 with TRBJ2-5, with 8 bases that match TRBD1. The CDR3 is 15 amino acids. J gave up 4 bases and V 6 bases, and 10 bases lay outside the gene matches.

V usage is TRBV5-1 and J usage is TRBJ1-6, with TRBD1 as a possible D gene (5 bases). Germline assignment: CDR1 SGHRS and CDR2 YFSETQ. Trimming removed 7 bases at V and 5 bases at J, with 19 bases between. CDR3 size: 16 residues. The CDR3 region is CASALGRRADNSPLHF. The DNA for the CDR3 is TGCGCCAGCGCCCTGGGGCGCCGCGCGGATAATTCACCCCTCCACTTT.

With respect to this clonotype: The DNA is left out, because the CDR3 cannot be placed on it with certainty; the CDR3 is given as TCRdb lists it. CDR3 sequence reads: CASSQDWALGSYERYF. This rearrangement joins TRBV4-2 to TRBJ2-7; no DNA check was done on the table's D call, TRBD2. The germline V gene encodes CDR1 LGHNA and CDR2 YNFKEQ. The CDR3 comprises 16 residues, both ends counted.

This clonotype was detected a few times. V gene TRBV6-5 combines with J gene TRBJ2-7; D not resolved. Trimming stripped 8 bases from V and 0 bases from J, with 11 bases between. The germline V gene encodes CDR1 MNHEY and CDR2 SVGAGI. CDR3 length: 13 amino acids. CDR3 amino acids: CASPDQYSYEQYF. The CDR3 coding sequence is TGTGCCAGCCCCGACCAATACTCCTACGAGCAGTACTTC.

Details on this clonotype: At one of its ends the junction is not consistent with the germline gene, which may arise from a read error. The V gene is TRBV19, the J gene TRBJ2-2, with D possibly called TRBD1 or TRBD2 (6 bases each). This CDR3 comprises 10 residues. CDR1 is LNHDA, CDR2 SQIVND, per germline (reference sequence). Written as DNA, the CDR3 is TGTGCCAGTTCCTCCACGGGGGCAGCTTTT. Its translation is CASSSTGAAF.

In this sample, this clonotype turned up many times. This chain connects TRBV11-2 to TRBJ1-2; the D gene is possibly TRBD1 (5 bases). V was clipped by 0 bases and J by 6 bases, with 5 bases between them. CDR1 and CDR2 (germline): SGHAT, FQNNGV. The CDR3 is 12 residues long. The CDR3 DNA follows: TGTGCCAGCAGCTTAGAAGGGGATGGCTACACCTTC. The encoded protein is CASSLEGDGYTF.